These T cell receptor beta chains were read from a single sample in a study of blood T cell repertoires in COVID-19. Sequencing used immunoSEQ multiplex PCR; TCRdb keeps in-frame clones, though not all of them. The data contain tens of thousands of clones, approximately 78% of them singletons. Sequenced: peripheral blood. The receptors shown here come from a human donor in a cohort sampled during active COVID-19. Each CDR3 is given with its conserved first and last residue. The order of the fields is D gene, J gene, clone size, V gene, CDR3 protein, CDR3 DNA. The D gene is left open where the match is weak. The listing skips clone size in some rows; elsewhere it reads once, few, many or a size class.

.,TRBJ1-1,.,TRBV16,CASSQPPPKGWNTEAFF,TGTGCCAGCAGCCAGCCTCCCCCGAAGGGGTGGAACACTGAAGCTTTCTTT
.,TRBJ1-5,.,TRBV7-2,CASSLVGQNSNQPQHF,TGTGCCAGCAGCTTAGTGGGGCAGAATAGCAATCAGCCCCAGCATTTT
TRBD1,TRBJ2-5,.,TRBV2,CASSRGQAQETQYF,TGTGCCAGCAGCCGGGGACAGGCGCAAGAGACCCAGTACTTC
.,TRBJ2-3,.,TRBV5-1,CASSLVGPDKRGTDTQYF,TGCGCCAGCAGCTTGGTCGGCCCTGACAAGCGGGGCACAGATACGCAGTATTTT
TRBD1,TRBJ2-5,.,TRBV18,CASARDRAETQYF,TGTGCCAGCGCCCGGGACAGGGCAGAGACCCAGTACTTC
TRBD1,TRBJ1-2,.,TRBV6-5,CASRRGQGYGGYTF,TGTGCCAGCAGGAGGGGACAGGGGTATGGTGGCTACACCTTC
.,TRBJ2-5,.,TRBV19,CASSKNRAPSETQYF,TGTGCCAGTAGTAAAAACAGGGCTCCCTCGGAGACCCAGTACTTC
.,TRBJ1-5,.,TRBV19,CASSIGSDRGVDQPQHF,TGTGCCAGTAGTATTGGCTCGGACCGGGGGGTTGATCAGCCCCAGCATTTT
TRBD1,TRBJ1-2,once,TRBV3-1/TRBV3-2,CASSPTGDRALGGYTF,TGTGCCAGCAGCCCCACCGGGGACAGGGCTCTGGGCGGCTACACCTTC
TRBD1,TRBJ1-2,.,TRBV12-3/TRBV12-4,CASRIGGADGYTF,TGTGCCAGCAGAATAGGGGGCGCCGATGGCTACACCTTC
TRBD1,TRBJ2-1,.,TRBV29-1,CSVEPGQGFRNEQFF,TGCAGCGTAGAACCGGGACAGGGGTTTAGGAATGAGCAGTTCTTC
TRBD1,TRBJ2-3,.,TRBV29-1,CSVEIGQGALDTQYF,TGCAGCGTTGAAATAGGACAGGGGGCTTTAGATACGCAGTATTTT
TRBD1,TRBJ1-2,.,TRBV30,CAWSVLTGDYGYTF,TGTGCCTGGAGTGTACTTACAGGGGACTATGGCTACACCTTC
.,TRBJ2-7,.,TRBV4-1,CASSQERTGSSYEQYF,TGCGCCAGCAGCCAAGAGCGCACAGGGAGCTCCTACGAGCAGTACTTC
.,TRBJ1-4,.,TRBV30,CAWSGDSSNEKLFF,TGTGCCTGGAGTGGAGACAGCTCTAATGAAAAACTGTTTTTT
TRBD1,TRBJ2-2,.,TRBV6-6,CASRMGQLNTGELFF,TGTGCCAGCAGGATGGGACAGCTAAACACCGGGGAGCTGTTTTTT
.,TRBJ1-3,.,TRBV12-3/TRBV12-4,CASSRSGNTIYF,TGTGCCAGCAGCCGCTCTGGAAACACCATATATTTT
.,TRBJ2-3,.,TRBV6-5,CASSYSPTPRDTQYF,TGTGCCAGCAGTTACTCGCCTACCCCCCGCGATACGCAGTATTTT
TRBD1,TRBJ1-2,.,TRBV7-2,CASSLAHGTGEGYTF,TGTGCCAGCAGCTTAGCGCACGGGACAGGGGAAGGCTACACCTTC